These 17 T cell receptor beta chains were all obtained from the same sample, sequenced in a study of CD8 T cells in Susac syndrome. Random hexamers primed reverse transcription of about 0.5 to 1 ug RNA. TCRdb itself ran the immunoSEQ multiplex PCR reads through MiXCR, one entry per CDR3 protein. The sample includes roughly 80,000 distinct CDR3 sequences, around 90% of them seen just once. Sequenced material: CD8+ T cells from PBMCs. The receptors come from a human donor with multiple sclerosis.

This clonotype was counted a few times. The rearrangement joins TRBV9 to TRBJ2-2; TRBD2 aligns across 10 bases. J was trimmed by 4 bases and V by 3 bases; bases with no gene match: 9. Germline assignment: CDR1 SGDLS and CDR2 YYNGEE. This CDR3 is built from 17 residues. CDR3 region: CASSGSSGSLPTGELFF. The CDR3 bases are TGTGCCAGCAGCGGGTCTAGCGGGAGTTTGCCCACCGGGGAGCTGTTTTTT. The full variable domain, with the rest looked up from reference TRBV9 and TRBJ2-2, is DSGVTQTPKHLITATGQRVTLRCSPRSGDLSVYWYQQSLDQGLQFLIQYYNGEERAKGNILERFSAQQFPDLHSELNLSSLELGDSALYFCASSGSSGSLPTGELFFGEGSRLTVL.

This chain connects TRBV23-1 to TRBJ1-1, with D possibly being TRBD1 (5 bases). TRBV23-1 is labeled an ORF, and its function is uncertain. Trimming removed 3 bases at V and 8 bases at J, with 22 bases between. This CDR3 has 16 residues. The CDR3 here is CASSHVGADGGREAFF. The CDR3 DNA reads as TGCGCCAGCAGTCATGTCGGGGCAGATGGGGGTCGAGAAGCTTTCTTT.

CDR3 residues: CATSRDRGPNEKLFF. The CDR3 DNA is TGTGCCACCAGCAGAGATAGGGGTCCTAATGAAAAACTGTTTTTT. This sequence joins TRBV15 and TRBJ1-4; a possible D gene is TRBD1 (5 bases). Germline CDR1 is LNHNV and CDR2 is YYDKDF (reference sequence). The CDR3 is made up of 15 amino acids. Trimming shortened V by 0 bases and J by 3 bases, and 8 bases separated the two germline ends.

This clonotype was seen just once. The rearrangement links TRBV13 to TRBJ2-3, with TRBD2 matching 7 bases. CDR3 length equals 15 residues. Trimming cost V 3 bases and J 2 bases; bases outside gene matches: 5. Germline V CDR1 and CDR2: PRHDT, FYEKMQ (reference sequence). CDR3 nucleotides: TGTGCCAGCAGCTTGGGGGGGACCTACACAGATACGCAGTATTTT. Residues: CASSLGGTYTDTQYF.

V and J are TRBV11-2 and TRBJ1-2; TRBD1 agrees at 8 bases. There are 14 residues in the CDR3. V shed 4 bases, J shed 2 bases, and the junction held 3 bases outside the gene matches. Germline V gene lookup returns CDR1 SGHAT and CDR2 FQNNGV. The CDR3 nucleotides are TGTGCCAGCAGCTACGGACAGGGCAACTATGGCTACACCTTC. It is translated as CASSYGQGNYGYTF. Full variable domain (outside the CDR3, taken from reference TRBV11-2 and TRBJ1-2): EAGVAQSPRYKIIEKRQSVAFWCNPISGHATLYWYQQILGQGPKLLIQFQNNGVVDDSQLPKDRFSAERLKGVDSTLKIQPAKLEDSAVYLCASSYGQGNYGYTFGSGTRLTVV.

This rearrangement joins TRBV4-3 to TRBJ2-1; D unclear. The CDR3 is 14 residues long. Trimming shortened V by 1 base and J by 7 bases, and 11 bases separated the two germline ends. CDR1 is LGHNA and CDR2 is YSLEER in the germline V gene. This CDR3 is CASSQAVKGNEQFF. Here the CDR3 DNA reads TGCGCCAGCAGCCAAGCCGTAAAGGGTAATGAGCAGTTCTTC.

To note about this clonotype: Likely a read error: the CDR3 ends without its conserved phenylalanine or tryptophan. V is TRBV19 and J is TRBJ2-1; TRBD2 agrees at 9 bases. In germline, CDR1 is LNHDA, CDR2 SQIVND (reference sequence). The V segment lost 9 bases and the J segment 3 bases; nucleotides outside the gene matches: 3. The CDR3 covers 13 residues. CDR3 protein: CASSSGIYNEQFV. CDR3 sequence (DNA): TGTGCCAGCTCTAGCGGGATCTACAATGAGCAGTTCGTC.

The CDR3 protein is CAWSMGGGRQGVWNTEAFF. The CDR3 DNA follows: TGTGCCTGGAGTATGGGCGGGGGCAGGCAGGGGGTTTGGAACACTGAAGCTTTCTTT. This chain links TRBV30 with TRBJ1-1, with 7 bases that match TRBD1. CDR3 length: 19 residues. Trimming at V came to 2 bases and at J to 1 base, leaving 19 bases not matched to a gene. The V gene's germline CDR1 is GTSNPN and CDR2 SVGIG (reference sequence).

This CDR3 is CASSGDFGENYGYTF. The CDR3 DNA reads TGTGCCAGCAGTGGGGATTTTGGGGAGAACTATGGCTACACCTTC. The J gene is TRBJ1-2, the V gene TRBV6-6, with D uncertain. Germline CDR1 is MNHNY and CDR2 is SVGAGI (reference sequence). V lost 5 bases and J lost 2, with 15 bases in between. CDR3 length: 15 amino acids.

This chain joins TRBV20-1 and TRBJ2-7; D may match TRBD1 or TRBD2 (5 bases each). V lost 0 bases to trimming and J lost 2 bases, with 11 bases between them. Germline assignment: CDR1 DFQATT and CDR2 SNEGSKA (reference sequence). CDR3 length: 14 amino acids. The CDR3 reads CSAREPGTPYEQYF. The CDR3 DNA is TGCAGTGCTAGAGAGCCGGGGACCCCCTACGAGCAGTACTTC.

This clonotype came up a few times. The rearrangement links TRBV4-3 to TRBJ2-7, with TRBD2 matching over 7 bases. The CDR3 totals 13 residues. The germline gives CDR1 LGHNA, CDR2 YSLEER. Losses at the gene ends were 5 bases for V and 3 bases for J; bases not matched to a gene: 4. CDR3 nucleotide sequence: TGCGCCAGCAGCTTCGGGGAGGGCTACGAGCAGTACTTC. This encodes CASSFGEGYEQYF.

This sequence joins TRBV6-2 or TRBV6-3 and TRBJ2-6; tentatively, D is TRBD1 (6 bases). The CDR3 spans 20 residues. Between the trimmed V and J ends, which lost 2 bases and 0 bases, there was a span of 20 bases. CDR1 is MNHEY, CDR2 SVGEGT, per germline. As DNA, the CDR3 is TGTGCCAGCAGTTACCGTCGGCAGGGGACAAGACACTCTGGGGCCAACGTCCTGACTTTC. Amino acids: CASSYRRQGTRHSGANVLTF.

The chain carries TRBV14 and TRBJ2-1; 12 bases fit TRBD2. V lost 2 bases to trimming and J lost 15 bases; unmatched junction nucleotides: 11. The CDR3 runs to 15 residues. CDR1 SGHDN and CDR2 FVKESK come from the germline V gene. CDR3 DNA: TGTGCCAGCAGCCAACTAGCGGGAGGGCCCTCGGCCAGGTTCTTC. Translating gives CASSQLAGGPSARFF.

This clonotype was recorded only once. CDR3 residues: CASSLGGTNNYGYTF. CDR3 in DNA: TGTGCCAGCAGTTTGGGGGGGACAAATAACTATGGCTACACCTTC. The chain links TRBV27 to TRBJ1-2; possibly TRBD1 for D (6 bases). This CDR3 has 15 residues. V was pared by 3 bases and J by 1 base, with 12 bases between. In germline, CDR1 is MNHEY, CDR2 SMNVEV (reference sequence).

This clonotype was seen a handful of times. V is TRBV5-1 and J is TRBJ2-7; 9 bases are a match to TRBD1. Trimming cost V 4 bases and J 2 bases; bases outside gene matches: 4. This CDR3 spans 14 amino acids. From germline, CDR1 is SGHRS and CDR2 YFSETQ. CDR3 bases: TGCGCCAGCAGCGGATGGGACAGGGCCTACGAGCAGTACTTC. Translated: CASSGWDRAYEQYF.

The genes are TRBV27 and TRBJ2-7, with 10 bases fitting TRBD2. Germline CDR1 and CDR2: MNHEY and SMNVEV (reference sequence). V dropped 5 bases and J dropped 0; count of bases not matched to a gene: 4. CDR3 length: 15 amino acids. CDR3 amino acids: CASSPIAGGSYEQYF. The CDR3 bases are TGTGCCAGCAGTCCCATAGCGGGAGGCTCCTACGAGCAGTACTTC.

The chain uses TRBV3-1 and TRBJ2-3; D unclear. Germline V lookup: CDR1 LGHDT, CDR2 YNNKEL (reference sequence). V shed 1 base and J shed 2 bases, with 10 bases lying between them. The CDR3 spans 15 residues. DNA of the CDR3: TGTGCCAGCAGCCAAGTCGGCAGGCCCACAGATACGCAGTATTTT. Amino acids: CASSQVGRPTDTQYF.